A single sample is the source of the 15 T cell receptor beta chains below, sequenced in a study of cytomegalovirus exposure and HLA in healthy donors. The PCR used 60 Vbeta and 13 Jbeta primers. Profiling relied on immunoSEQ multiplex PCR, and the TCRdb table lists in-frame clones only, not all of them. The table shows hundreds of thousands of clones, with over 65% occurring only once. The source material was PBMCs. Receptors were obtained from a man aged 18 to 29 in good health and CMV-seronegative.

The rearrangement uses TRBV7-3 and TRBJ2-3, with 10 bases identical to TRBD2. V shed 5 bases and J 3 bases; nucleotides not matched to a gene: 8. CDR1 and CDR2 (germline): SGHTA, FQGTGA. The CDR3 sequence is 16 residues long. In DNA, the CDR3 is TGTGCCAGCAGCCCGAGGAGAGCGGGAGGGACAGATACGCAGTATTTT. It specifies CASSPRRAGGTDTQYF.

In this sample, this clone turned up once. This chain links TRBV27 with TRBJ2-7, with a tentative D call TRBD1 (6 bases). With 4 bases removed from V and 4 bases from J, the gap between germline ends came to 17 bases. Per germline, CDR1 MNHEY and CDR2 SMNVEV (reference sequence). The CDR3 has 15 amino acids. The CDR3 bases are TGTGCCAGCAGTTATGGGGTCCCAGGACAGTACGAGCAGTACTTC. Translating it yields CASSYGVPGQYEQYF.

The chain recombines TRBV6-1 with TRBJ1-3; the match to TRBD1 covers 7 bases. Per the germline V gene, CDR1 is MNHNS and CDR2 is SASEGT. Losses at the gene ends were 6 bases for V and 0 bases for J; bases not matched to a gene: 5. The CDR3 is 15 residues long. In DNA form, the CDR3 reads TGTGCCAGCAGGACAGGGACGAGCTCTGGAAACACCATATATTTT. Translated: CASRTGTSSGNTIYF.

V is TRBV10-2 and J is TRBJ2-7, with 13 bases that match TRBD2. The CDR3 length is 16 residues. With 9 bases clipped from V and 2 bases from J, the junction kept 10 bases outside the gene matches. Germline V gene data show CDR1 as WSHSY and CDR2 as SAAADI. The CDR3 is CASALAGGPEPYEQYF. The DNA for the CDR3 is TGCGCCAGTGCACTAGCGGGAGGGCCTGAACCCTACGAGCAGTACTTC.

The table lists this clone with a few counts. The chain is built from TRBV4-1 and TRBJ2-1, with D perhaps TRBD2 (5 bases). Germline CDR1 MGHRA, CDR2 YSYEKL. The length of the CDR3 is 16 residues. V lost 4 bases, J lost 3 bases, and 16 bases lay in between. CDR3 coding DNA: TGCGCCAGCAGCCTCCCTTCCTCAGGACTCTACAATGAGCAGTTCTTC. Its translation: CASSLPSSGLYNEQFF.

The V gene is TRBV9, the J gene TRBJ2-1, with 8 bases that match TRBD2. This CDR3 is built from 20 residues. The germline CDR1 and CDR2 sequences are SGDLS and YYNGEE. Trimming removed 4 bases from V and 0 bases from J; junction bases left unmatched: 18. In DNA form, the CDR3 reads TGTGCCAGCAGCCACGGGGGGGGAGGGAAGAGCCGGAGCTCCTACAATGAGCAGTTCTTC. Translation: CASSHGGGGKSRSSYNEQFF.

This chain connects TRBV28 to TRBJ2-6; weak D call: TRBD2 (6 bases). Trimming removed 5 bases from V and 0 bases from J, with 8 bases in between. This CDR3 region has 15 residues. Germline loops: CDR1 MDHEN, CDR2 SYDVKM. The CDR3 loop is CASSPGSSGANVLTF. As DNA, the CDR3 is TGTGCCAGCAGTCCCGGGAGCTCTGGGGCCAACGTCCTGACTTTC.

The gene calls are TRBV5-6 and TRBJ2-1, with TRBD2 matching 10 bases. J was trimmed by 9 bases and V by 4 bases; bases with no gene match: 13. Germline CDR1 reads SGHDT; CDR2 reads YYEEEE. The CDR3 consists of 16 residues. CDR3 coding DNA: TGTGCCAGCAGCCCCAGGGCCCCAGCGGGAGGGAGTGAGCAGTTCTTC. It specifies CASSPRAPAGGSEQFF.

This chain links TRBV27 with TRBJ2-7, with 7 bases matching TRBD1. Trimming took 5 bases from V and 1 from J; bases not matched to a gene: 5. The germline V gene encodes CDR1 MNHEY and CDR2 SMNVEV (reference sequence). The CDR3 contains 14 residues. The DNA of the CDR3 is TGTGCCAGCAGTACACGGGACAGATCCTACGAGCAGTACTTC. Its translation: CASSTRDRSYEQYF.

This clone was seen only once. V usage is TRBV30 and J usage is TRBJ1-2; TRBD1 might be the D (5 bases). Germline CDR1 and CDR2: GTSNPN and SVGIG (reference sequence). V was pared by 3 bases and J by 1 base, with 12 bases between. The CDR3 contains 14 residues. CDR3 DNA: TGTGCCTGGAGACGACAGCCTTTTAACTATGGCTACACCTTC. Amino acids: CAWRRQPFNYGYTF.

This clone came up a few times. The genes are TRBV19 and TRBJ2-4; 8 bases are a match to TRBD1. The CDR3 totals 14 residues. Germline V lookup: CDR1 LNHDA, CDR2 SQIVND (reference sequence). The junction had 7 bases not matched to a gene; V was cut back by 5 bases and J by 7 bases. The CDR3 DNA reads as TGTGCCAGTAGTGCCGGACAGGGATCGAACATTCAGTACTTC. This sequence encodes CASSAGQGSNIQYF.

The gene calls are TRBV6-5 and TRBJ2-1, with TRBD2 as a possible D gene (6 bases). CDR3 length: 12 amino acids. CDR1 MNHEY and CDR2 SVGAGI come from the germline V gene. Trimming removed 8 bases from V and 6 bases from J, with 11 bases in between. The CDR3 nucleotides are TGTGCCAGCCGTGAGGGAGGCAATGAGCAGTTCTTC. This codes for CASREGGNEQFF.

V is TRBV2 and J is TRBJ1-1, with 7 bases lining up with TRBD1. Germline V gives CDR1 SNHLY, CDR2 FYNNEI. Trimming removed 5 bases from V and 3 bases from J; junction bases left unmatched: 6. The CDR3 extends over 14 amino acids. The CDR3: CASSFPDRDTEAFF. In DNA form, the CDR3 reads TGTGCCAGCAGTTTCCCCGACAGGGACACTGAAGCTTTCTTT.

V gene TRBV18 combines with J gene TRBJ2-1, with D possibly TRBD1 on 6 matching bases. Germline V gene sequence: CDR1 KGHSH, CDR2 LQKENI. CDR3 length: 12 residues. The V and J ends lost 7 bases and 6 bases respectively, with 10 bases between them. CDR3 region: CASCTDSNEQFF. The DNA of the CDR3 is TGTGCCAGCTGTACGGACAGCAATGAGCAGTTCTTC.

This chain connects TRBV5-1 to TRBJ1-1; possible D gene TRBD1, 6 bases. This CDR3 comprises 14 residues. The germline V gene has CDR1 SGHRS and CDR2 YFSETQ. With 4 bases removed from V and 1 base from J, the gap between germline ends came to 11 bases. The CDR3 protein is CASSDIGGNTEAFF. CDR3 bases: TGCGCCAGCAGCGATATAGGGGGGAACACTGAAGCTTTCTTT.